Ten or more counts support the clone carrying this TCR beta chain. What it binds is unknown. This sample is part of a study of spatial heterogeneity in lung cancer. Study information: Available follow-up PBMC samples were sequenced, at a median of approximately two years post-resection. General observations from the study: The appearance of ubiquitous expanded tumor TCRs in blood was greater at resection than follow-up.

Time point described: blood at routine non-recurrence follow-up after resection. Whole RNA was taken from tumor, nontumor lung or frozen PBMC; it was then sequenced unsorted. Carried by each TCR cDNA molecule was a unique molecular identifier. From the 5' RACE reads, TCRdb called clonotypes with MiXCR, one entry per CDR3 protein. The table includes tens of thousands of distinct CDR3 sequences, around 11% detected once. The sample in question was PBMCs, obtained at follow-up. This clonotype was obtained from a male donor with early-stage non-small cell lung cancer.

The CDR3 DNA follows: TGTGCCAGCAGCCTACCCAAGTCTAGCGGGGGGTACAATGAGCAGTTCTTC. Translating gives CASSLPKSSGGYNEQFF. V and J are TRBV6-2 or TRBV6-3 and TRBJ2-1; 11 bases agree with TRBD2. The CDR3 runs 17 residues. Germline CDR1 MNHEY, CDR2 SVGEGT. With 6 bases clipped from V and 4 bases from J, the junction kept 11 bases outside the gene matches.